This note documents a single TCR beta chain sequence. No cognate antigen has been identified for it. Base qualities are not recorded, but no much larger clone differs from it by a single base. V drops 0 bases and J drops 8 bases, leaving 13 bases in between. From the germline V gene, CDR1 is MNHEY and CDR2 is SVGEGT. From the cysteine up to the phenylalanine, the CDR3 has a length of 14 residues. The sequence is cut down to CDR3 DNA, 42 bases in frame from base 1. The entry originates in a study of T cells in Graves' hyperthyroidism and ophthalmopathy (dated by TCRdb to about 2019). Turning to the overall study: Peripheral blood samples were taken at the time of initial diagnosis, prior to any treatment. Whether ophthalmopathy could be predicted prospectively was tested in an independent validation cohort made up of approximately 19 hyperthyroidism patients plus 17 patients who later progressed to ophthalmopathy. The 100 discovery patients were divided at random into training and test sets in a 7:3 ratio. According to the paper, TCR Vbeta CDR3 sequencing was carried out on more than 120 peripheral blood samples, which came from about 45 ophthalmopathy, approximately 78 hyperthyroidism and about 17 progressor patients. Thyroid tissue and blood T-cell repertoires from more than 5 Graves' hyperthyroidism patients were also compared in the study. TCR V-J signatures able to tell the groups apart were searched for in a discovery cohort of 90 to 100 patients, of whom more than 40 had Graves' ophthalmopathy and around 56 had stable Graves' hyperthyroidism. Once sampling was done, hyperthyroidism patients were given methimazole at a starting dose of 30 mg daily, whereas ophthalmopathy patients were given high-dose intravenous methylprednisolone. Results and caveats for the whole study, not just this receptor: A model built on a 13 V-J signature distinguished ophthalmopathy from stable hyperthyroidism, reaching about 89% sensitivity and around 81% specificity in cross-validation and 80%/75% in testing. Most expanded thyroid clonotypes (frequency above 0.001) were also found in blood, which suggests that blood repertoires may mirror thyroid immune responses. Sample size was not statistically predetermined, and investigators were not blinded to group allocation. During validation, the model predicted progression to ophthalmopathy a median of around six months ahead of onset, with approximately 70% sensitivity and roughly 72% specificity.

In the ophthalmopathy patients, disease was moderately to severely active, with a Clinical Activity Score of 3 or more, a NOSPECS grade of 4 or more, and a duration of less than 3 months. Any patient with an uncontrolled infection, another autoimmune disease, pregnancy or lactation was excluded. Diagnoses were based on clinical symptoms, serum thyroxine and TRAb, thyroid ultrasound and orbital computed tomography. PBMCs were isolated from approximately 10 ml of fresh peripheral blood by Ficoll-Paque density gradient centrifugation. Trizol reagent was used to extract total RNA, and RNA quality was then checked on an Agilent 2100 Bioanalyzer. TCR beta CDR3 regions were amplified from RNA transcripts. For the first round of RT-PCR on the TCR CDR3, the HTBI primer set was used together with the Qiagen OneStep RT-PCR kit. Libraries were constructed in a second round of multiplex PCR, after which size selection and purification were carried out. Libraries were sequenced paired-end with 100 bp reads on an Illumina HiSeq2000. Per the source publication's procedure: SOAPnuke was used to process the raw data, with reads discarded if the reads contained adapters or uncalled bases, had a mean Phred below 15, or lacked an exact constant-primer or identifier match. COPE v1.2.5 was used to merge high-quality paired reads, and clonotypes were defined as unique nucleotide sequences. Clonotypes were aligned to IMGT TRBV, TRBD and TRBJ reference segments using MiTCR v1.1. The analysis included only V-J combinations with a frequency above 0.0001, which together covered around 99% of the repertoires. The TCS score was defined as the ratio of F50 (clonal expansion) to E x V (chaos), calculated using BLOSUM62-based TCRdist between CDR3 peptides within each V-J. Welch's t-statistics and random forest reduced fewer than 550 V-J features to about 12, which were used in a naive Bayes classifier (R e1071). Thyroid-blood repertoire similarity was quantified with the Morisita-Horn index. TCRdb passed the public sequencing reads through fastp at Q25 and MiXCR, retaining productive beta sequences. A single entry per CDR3 protein holds the most common genes and DNA from its merged rows. TCRdb's processing, not the authors', yielded these V and J calls. The sample records around 610,000 distinct CDR3 sequences, about 15% of which are singletons. Clones ranked in the top ten supply roughly 4.3% of the sample.

Material: blood. The rearrangement joined TRBV6-2 or TRBV6-3 to TRBJ1-1; confidence is insufficient to name the D gene. This receptor was obtained from a woman between 40 and 50 years old with Graves' ophthalmopathy. The CDR3 region has the sequence CASSYSSFGSEAFF. The DNA is TGTGCCAGCAGTTACTCGAGTTTTGGGTCAGAAGCTTTCTTT.